This section outlines one T cell receptor (beta chain) sequence together with its context. Its antigen is unknown. This CDR3 is built from 13 residues. Germline V gives CDR1 KGHSH, CDR2 LQKENI. J gave up 6 bases and V 4 bases, and 3 bases lay outside the gene matches. This sample is part of a study of T cell responses to AZD1222 COVID-19 vaccine. About the study: Second doses that came at about 4 or about 12 weeks were put together.

Study-wide findings and caveats: Clonal diversity was possibly underestimated, and the donors were mostly white British, with more females. AZD1222 recipients seropositive at baseline numbered only five to seven. Spike-specific TCR depth and breadth grew after two AZD1222 doses.

Sequenced by immunoSEQ multiplex PCR; TCRdb stores in-frame clones only, minus some. The top ten clones hold 0.49% of a sample with about 180,000 clones, about 91% of them seen once. This clonotype originated in an adult in good health. This chain joins TRBV18 and TRBJ1-1; 9 nucleotides match TRBD1. The sample consisted of peripheral blood, taken on day 0 of AZD1222 vaccination. This CDR3 reads CASSRDRAAEAFF. DNA for the CDR3: TGTGCCAGCTCACGGGACAGGGCCGCTGAAGCTTTCTTT.